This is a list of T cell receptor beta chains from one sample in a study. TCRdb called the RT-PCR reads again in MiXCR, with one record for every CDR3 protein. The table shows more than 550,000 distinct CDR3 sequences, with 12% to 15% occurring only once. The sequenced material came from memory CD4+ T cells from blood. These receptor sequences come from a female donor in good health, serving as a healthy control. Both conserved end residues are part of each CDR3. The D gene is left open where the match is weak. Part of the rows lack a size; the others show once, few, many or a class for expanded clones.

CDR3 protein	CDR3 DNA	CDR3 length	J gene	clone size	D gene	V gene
CASSLFPETQYF	TGTGCTAGCAGCCTATTCCCAGAGACCCAGTACTTC	12	TRBJ2-5	many	.	TRBV7-7
CSAREGGISYNEQFF	TGCAGTGCTAGGGAGGGGGGCATCTCCTACAATGAGCAGTTCTTC	15	TRBJ2-1	few	.	TRBV20-1
CASSVLQENYGYTF	TGTGCCAGCAGTGTCCTACAGGAGAACTATGGCTACACCTTC	14	TRBJ1-2	.	.	TRBV25-1
CATSRDRGFRAFF	TGTGCCACCAGCAGGGACCGGGGCTTTAGAGCTTTCTTT	13	TRBJ1-1	few	.	TRBV15
CASSLIGQVVDEQFF	TGCGCCAGCAGCTTGATTGGACAGGTTGTCGATGAGCAGTTCTTC	15	TRBJ2-1	.	TRBD1	TRBV5-1
CAISGEGARYGYTF	TGTGCCATCAGTGGGGAGGGGGCGCGTTATGGCTACACCTTC	14	TRBJ1-2	few	TRBD1	TRBV10-3
CASSLAASDAGKYEQYF	TGTGCCAGCAGCTTAGCGGCTTCGGACGCGGGCAAATACGAGCAGTACTTC	17	TRBJ2-7	few	.	TRBV7-2
CASSQDATENQPQHF	TGTGCCAGCAGCCAAGATGCGACAGAAAATCAGCCCCAGCATTTT	15	TRBJ1-5	.	.	TRBV3-1
CSVSEETNTEAFF	TGCAGCGTTTCCGAGGAAACGAACACTGAAGCTTTCTTT	13	TRBJ1-1	.	.	TRBV29-1
CASSSASGIGSYNEQFF	TGTGCCAGCAGTTCTGCTAGCGGGATAGGATCCTACAATGAGCAGTTCTTC	17	TRBJ2-1	once	TRBD2	TRBV6-2/TRBV6-3
CASSLSKEYEQYF	TGTGCCAGCAGTTTATCGAAGGAATACGAGCAGTACTTC	13	TRBJ2-7	.	.	TRBV27
CAISVGGLEQYF	TGTGCCATCAGTGTGGGGGGGCTCGAGCAGTACTTC	12	TRBJ2-7	.	.	TRBV10-3
CASRNWSNQPQHF	TGTGCCAGCAGGAACTGGAGCAATCAGCCCCAGCATTTT	13	TRBJ1-5	many	.	TRBV6-2/TRBV6-3
CATSDTGALGYNEQFF	TGTGCCACCAGTGACACAGGGGCCCTGGGGTACAATGAGCAGTTCTTC	16	TRBJ2-1	many	TRBD1	TRBV24-1
CASSLGPGGLEAFF	TGTGCCAGCAGTTTAGGCCCAGGGGGCCTTGAAGCTTTCTTT	14	TRBJ1-1	.	TRBD1	TRBV27
CASSVGRGLNNEQFF	TGTGCCAGCAGCGTAGGTCGTGGGCTTAACAATGAGCAGTTCTTC	15	TRBJ2-1	few	.	TRBV9
CAISEPGLAGVGETQYF	TGTGCCATCAGTGAACCGGGACTAGCGGGAGTGGGGGAGACCCAGTACTTC	17	TRBJ2-5	many	TRBD2	TRBV10-3
CASSPQWTGRNQPQHF	TGTGCCAGCAGCCCACAATGGACAGGGAGGAACCAGCCCCAGCATTTT	16	TRBJ1-5	few	TRBD1	TRBV7-2
CSARLISGEPYEQYF	TGCAGTGCTAGGTTGATCTCAGGGGAGCCCTACGAGCAGTACTTC	15	TRBJ2-7	many	.	TRBV20-1
CASSQDKFQPQHF	TGCGCCAGCAGCCAAGATAAATTCCAGCCCCAGCATTTT	13	TRBJ1-5	many	.	TRBV4-3
CASSPGNYEQYF	TGTGCCAGCAGCCCCGGTAACTACGAGCAGTACTTC	12	TRBJ2-7	.	.	TRBV12-3/TRBV12-4
CASRRDRTPNQPQHF	TGTGCCAGCAGACGGGACAGGACCCCCAATCAGCCCCAGCATTTT	15	TRBJ1-5	many	TRBD1	TRBV6-5
CSARDRLVSGRAYEQYF	TGCAGTGCTAGAGATCGTCTGGTTAGCGGGAGGGCCTACGAGCAGTACTTC	17	TRBJ2-7	few	TRBD2	TRBV20-1
CASSATQGANEKLFF	TGTGCCAGCAGCGCTACCCAGGGGGCTAATGAAAAACTGTTTTTT	15	TRBJ1-4	.	TRBD1	TRBV27
CASSQQGGNTEAFF	TGCGCCAGCAGTCAACAGGGGGGTAACACTGAAGCTTTCTTT	14	TRBJ1-1	many	TRBD1	TRBV5-1
CATSRVGGRSNQPQHF	TGTGCCACCAGCAGAGTGGGAGGACGCAGCAATCAGCCCCAGCATTTT	16	TRBJ1-5	.	.	TRBV15
CASSGQGLYTEAFF	TGCGCCAGCAGCGGACAGGGGCTCTACACTGAAGCTTTCTTT	14	TRBJ1-1	few	TRBD1	TRBV5-1
CSVGLSTDTQYF	TGCAGCGTTGGTCTTAGCACAGATACGCAGTATTTT	12	TRBJ2-3	many	.	TRBV29-1
CSASEAGGPQETQYF	TGCAGTGCTAGCGAAGCGGGAGGGCCCCAAGAGACCCAGTACTTC	15	TRBJ2-5	many	TRBD2	TRBV20-1
CASSSNAGQNEAFF	TGTGCCAGCAGCTCAAACGCCGGACAAAATGAAGCTTTCTTT	14	TRBJ1-1	many	.	TRBV7-2
CASSSTPGTPGTEAFF	TGCGCCAGCAGCTCTACCCCCGGGACACCGGGCACTGAAGCTTTCTTT	16	TRBJ1-1	few	.	TRBV5-1
CSARPQVEPQHF	TGCAGTGCTAGGCCCCAGGTTGAGCCCCAGCATTTT	12	TRBJ1-5	.	.	TRBV20-1